These T cell receptor beta chains were read from a single sample in a study of blood T cell repertoires in COVID-19. Some clones are missing from TCRdb's copy, which holds only in-frame ones; the method was immunoSEQ multiplex PCR. The sample has more than 85,000 clones, approximately 81% seen once. Sequencing used peripheral blood. These receptors were collected from a man older than 75 with acute or convalescent COVID-19. The CDR3 runs from the conserved cysteine through the conserved F or W. The D gene is left open where the match is weak. The size of a clone is reported for some rows only, either as once, few or many, or as a class for expanded clones.

DNA	CDR3	size	D	J	length	V
TGTGCCAGCAGTTCGTACCGGGACAGGATAAACGAGCAGTACTTC	CASSSYRDRINEQYF	NA	TRBD1	TRBJ2-7	15	TRBV28
TGCGCCAGCAGCTTGGGACTAGCGGACTACAATGAGCAGTTCTTC	CASSLGLADYNEQFF	NA	TRBD2	TRBJ2-1	15	TRBV5-1
TGTGCCAGCAGTGATACTAGAGGATTTTCCTACGAGCAGTACTTC	CASSDTRGFSYEQYF	few	NA	TRBJ2-7	15	TRBV14
TGTGCCAGCAGTTCGGCGGTTCCCTACGAGCAGTACTTC	CASSSAVPYEQYF	NA	NA	TRBJ2-7	13	TRBV27
TGTGCCAGCATCCCTGGAGGAGGGCCCTACAATGAGCAGTTCTTC	CASIPGGGPYNEQFF	NA	NA	TRBJ2-1	15	TRBV7-9
TGTGCCAGCAGTGGGTTTTGGACTAGCGGGACCCGCGACTCCTACGAGCAGTACTTC	CASSGFWTSGTRDSYEQYF	NA	TRBD2	TRBJ2-7	19	TRBV6-2/TRBV6-3
TGTGCCTGGAGTAGAAGACTACCGACTCCATACCAGTTCTTC	CAWSRRLPTPYQFF	NA	NA	TRBJ2-1	14	TRBV30
TGTGCCAGCAGTTACGGGGGGGCCGGTCAGCCCCAGCATTTT	CASSYGGAGQPQHF	NA	NA	TRBJ1-5	14	TRBV6-5
TGTGCCAGCAGTTTCCAGGGGGCGAGCTACAATGAGCAGTTCTTC	CASSFQGASYNEQFF	NA	TRBD1	TRBJ2-1	15	TRBV27
TGTGCCAGCTCACGAAACGCCGGGACAGGGGTTTACGAGCAGTACTTC	CASSRNAGTGVYEQYF	NA	TRBD1	TRBJ2-7	16	TRBV18
TGTGCCAGCAGCGTAGCGCCAAGGGGCGAGCAGTACTTC	CASSVAPRGEQYF	NA	NA	TRBJ2-7	13	TRBV9
TGTGCCAGCAGCTTACTTCAGGACAGGGGGATTGGCTACACCTTC	CASSLLQDRGIGYTF	NA	TRBD1	TRBJ1-2	15	TRBV7-2
TGTGCCAGCAGCTTAAGTCGGACTTACAATGAGCAGTTCTTC	CASSLSRTYNEQFF	NA	NA	TRBJ2-1	14	TRBV7-8
TGTGCCAGCAGTTTAGGGCACAACCCCAAAGACACTGAAGCTTTCTTT	CASSLGHNPKDTEAFF	NA	NA	TRBJ1-1	16	TRBV27
TGTGCCAGCAGAGGACAGAGCGAGACCACCGGGGAGCTGTTTTTT	CASRGQSETTGELFF	NA	NA	TRBJ2-2	15	TRBV6-5
TGTGCCAGCAGCTTAACCCGGGAGAAGGGAAACACTGAAGCTTTCTTT	CASSLTREKGNTEAFF	few	NA	TRBJ1-1	16	TRBV7-3
TGTGCCAGCAGTTCCCTCGACAGGGGGGGGAACGAGCAGTACTTC	CASSSLDRGGNEQYF	NA	TRBD1	TRBJ2-7	15	TRBV6-6
TGTGCCAGCACACCGCGGGGACAGACTAATGAAAAACTGTTTTTT	CASTPRGQTNEKLFF	NA	TRBD1	TRBJ1-4	15	TRBV27
TGTGCCAGCAGCTTCGACAGGGGCCAAGAGACCCAGTACTTC	CASSFDRGQETQYF	once	TRBD1	TRBJ2-5	14	TRBV7-2
TGTGCCAGCTCACCACCGGCAGGACTAGCGACGAGCACAGATACGCAGTATTTT	CASSPPAGLATSTDTQYF	NA	TRBD2	TRBJ2-3	18	TRBV18
TGTGCCAGCAGCTTAAGCGTGATCAGTGAGCAGTTCTTC	CASSLSVISEQFF	NA	NA	TRBJ2-1	13	TRBV7-9
TGTGCCAGCAGTCCATGGGACAGGGCCTACGAGCAGTACTTC	CASSPWDRAYEQYF	few	TRBD1	TRBJ2-7	14	TRBV27